This T cell receptor beta chain is drawn from a study of shared clonotypes between healthy human individuals. Study-level points and caveats: Sharing across four donors was highest in naive CD4 (about 5%) and lowest in memory CD8 (roughly 0.4%).

Donors had no recently reported acute infections or vaccinations and were HIV-negative. The split of CD4+ cells yielded CD45RA+ naive and CD45RA-negative memory subsets. To note about this clone: Its antigen is undetermined.

CDR1 SGHAT and CDR2 FQNNGV come from the germline V gene. V lost 1 base and J lost 5; bases outside the gene matches: 7. The CDR3 loop spans 15 amino acids. Sorted-subset replicate PCR reactions were performed with 200 ng DNA, corresponding to some 32,000 T cell genomes. TCRdb's table, derived via immunoSEQ multiplex PCR, lists solely in-frame clones and lacks some. The table has more than 2,000,000 clones, just over 90% seen once. The sequenced sample consisted of naive CD4+ T cells sorted from blood. Subset given: CD45RA+ positively selected. The chain recombines TRBV11-2 with TRBJ2-5, with 7 positions matching TRBD2. This TCR was sampled from a man in his late teens or twenties in good health. CDR3 amino acids: CASSLGGLLKETQYF. The CDR3 DNA sequence: TGTGCCAGCAGCTTAGGGGGACTACTCAAGGAGACCCAGTACTTC.